Below, 27 T cell receptor beta chains from the same sample are listed, as sequenced in a study of blood T cells in healthy people across ages. Primers used in a second PCR of about 6 to 11 cycles were a sample-barcoded 5' primer and a J-beta primer mix. TCRdb passed the 5' RACE reads through MiXCR, listing each CDR3 protein once. This table holds under 800,000 distinct CDR3 sequences, around 46% found once. The sequencing input was blood. The receptors here all came from a woman aged 55-69 years in good health.

The gene calls are TRBV4-1 and TRBJ2-5; 9 bases line up with TRBD2. The germline gives CDR1 MGHRA, CDR2 YSYEKL. The CDR3 sequence is 16 residues long. V shed 1 base and J 5 bases; nucleotides not matched to a gene: 8. CDR3 protein: CASSQGRGLAGETQYF. DNA of the CDR3: TGCGCCAGCAGCCAAGGAAGAGGGCTAGCGGGGGAGACCCAGTACTTC.

This clonotype was detected once. Sequence at one end of the junction differs from germline and may be a read error. The chain joins TRBV27 to TRBJ2-7; 8 positions agree with TRBD2. CDR1 is MNHEY, CDR2 SMNVEV, per germline (reference sequence). The CDR3 runs 13 residues. The CDR3 spells CAGSQTSGYERYF. The CDR3 nucleotides are TGTGCCGGCAGTCAAACTAGCGGCTACGAGCGGTACTTC.

This chain joins TRBV9 and TRBJ2-4; D uncertain. The last part of the DNA fits TRBJ2-7 better; the J call may be wrong. This CDR3 contains 14 residues. Germline V lookup: CDR1 SGDLS, CDR2 YYNGEE. CDR3 sequence: CASSVGPDSYEQYF. CDR3 nucleotide sequence: TGTGCCAGCAGCGTAGGTCCAGACTCATACGAGCAGTACTTC.

This clonotype was recorded at least ten times. The chain's CDR3 is CSIEQGRYEQYF. Here the CDR3 DNA reads TGCAGCATAGAGCAAGGGCGCTACGAGCAGTACTTC. V gene TRBV29-1 combines with J gene TRBJ2-7; no clear D. The CDR3 runs 12 residues. Trimming removed 8 bases at V and 3 bases at J, with 14 bases between. CDR1 is SQVTM, CDR2 ANQGSEA, per germline.

A remark on this clonotype: Compared with germline, one end of the junction differs, possibly owing to a read error. The chain uses TRBV6-2 or TRBV6-3 and TRBJ2-1, with D possibly being TRBD2 (5 bases). The CDR3 length is 15 residues. CDR1 MNHEY and CDR2 SVGEGT come from the germline V gene. CDR3 in DNA: TGTGCCAGCGGTTACGGACTGACCCCCTACAATGAGCAGTTCTTC. This sequence encodes CASGYGLTPYNEQFF.

This clonotype was seen at least ten times. The rearrangement links TRBV9 to TRBJ2-7; unclear D gene. CDR3 length: 12 residues. The V gene's germline CDR1 is SGDLS and CDR2 YYNGEE. The V end was cut by 4 bases, the J end by 3 bases, with 8 bases between. CDR3 DNA sequence: TGTGCCAGCAGCTCCTCCGGCTACGAGCAGTACTTC. Encoded protein: CASSSSGYEQYF.

The rearrangement uses TRBV5-1 and TRBJ1-1; 8 bases align to TRBD1. The CDR3 covers 15 residues. J gave up 5 bases and V 2 bases, and 8 bases lay outside the gene matches. Germline values: CDR1 SGHRS, CDR2 YFSETQ. This CDR3 is CASSLGLQGATEAFF. The CDR3 nucleotides read TGCGCCAGCAGCTTAGGATTGCAGGGGGCGACTGAAGCTTTCTTT.

The chain is built from TRBV6-5 and TRBJ2-5; 12 nucleotides align to TRBD2. The CDR3 is 15 amino acids. J gave up 5 bases and V 4 bases, and 5 bases lay outside the gene matches. Germline V CDR1 and CDR2: MNHEY, SVGAGI. DNA for the CDR3: TGTGCCAGCAGTTCTAGCGGGGGGGCCGTGGAGACCCAGTACTTC. Its protein is CASSSSGGAVETQYF.

The V gene is TRBV21-1, the J gene TRBJ2-1; no check of the table's D call, TRBD2, against the DNA was made. TRBV21-1 is recorded as a pseudogene. The CDR3 runs 16 residues. CDR3 amino acids: CASRRHVSSLRNEQFF. DNA of the CDR3: TGTGCCAGCAGAAGGCACGTGTCTAGCCTGCGGAATGAGCAGTTCTTC.

Only a few counts were recorded for this clonotype. This chain links TRBV7-9 with TRBJ2-7; D uncertain. V was cut by 5 bases and J by 4 bases, with 15 bases left in between. The CDR3 runs 14 residues. The germline V gene encodes CDR1 SEHNR and CDR2 FQNEAQ (reference sequence). CDR3 DNA: TGTGCCAGCAGCCTACCGTATTTGGATTACGAGCAGTACTTC. It is translated as CASSLPYLDYEQYF.

This rearrangement joins TRBV24-1 to TRBJ2-1, with 8 bases matching TRBD2. After removal of 4 bases from V and 1 base from J, the junction contained 8 bases not matched to a gene. Germline loops: CDR1 KGHDR, CDR2 SFDVKD. The CDR3 is 17 amino acids. The CDR3, as DNA: TGTGCCACCAGTGACTCTCAAGCGGGGGCTTCCTACAATGAGCAGTTCTTC. Encoded protein: CATSDSQAGASYNEQFF.

This clonotype was seen only once. This sequence joins TRBV5-1 and TRBJ2-6, with 7 positions matching TRBD2. This CDR3 has 17 amino acids. In germline, CDR1 is SGHRS, CDR2 YFSETQ. With 5 bases clipped from V and 3 bases from J, the junction kept 11 bases outside the gene matches. The CDR3 region is CASSGGDTVLGANVLTF. The CDR3 region has the DNA TGCGCCAGCAGTGGGGGGGATACGGTCCTTGGGGCCAACGTCCTGACTTTC.

The chain combines TRBV20-1 with TRBJ1-1; no clear D gene. Germline lookup yields CDR1 DFQATT and CDR2 SNEGSKA (reference sequence). CDR3 length equals 14 residues. In DNA form, the CDR3 reads TGCAGGCACAACCTACGACACCTGAACACTGAAGCTTTCTTT. This sequence encodes CRHNLRHLNTEAFF.

The gene calls are TRBV3-1 and TRBJ2-3; no clear D. Germline V gene data show CDR1 as LGHDT and CDR2 as YNNKEL (reference sequence). The ends were cut back, 0 bases at V and 0 bases at J, with 10 bases in the middle. This CDR3 is built from 16 residues. The chain's CDR3 is CASSQDFGESTDTQYF. The CDR3 DNA sequence: TGTGCCAGCAGCCAAGACTTCGGAGAGAGCACAGATACGCAGTATTTT.

As concerns this clonotype: A read error may explain this, as a much larger clone is one base away. The chain couples TRBV20-1 to TRBJ2-7; no clear D gene. The CDR3 totals 11 residues. CDR1 is DFQATT, CDR2 SNEGSKA, per germline (reference sequence). The V end lost 3 bases, the J end lost 7 bases, and 10 bases lay between the germline ends. In DNA form, the CDR3 reads TGCAGTGCTAGGAGCTCCAATGAGCAGTACTTC. Protein: CSARSSNEQYF.

The chain links TRBV12-3 or TRBV12-4 to TRBJ1-2, with D unclear. V was cut by 3 bases and J by 10 bases, with 9 bases left in between. This CDR3 has 11 residues. CDR3 residues: CASSLRVNYTF. In nucleotides, the CDR3 is TGTGCCAGCAGTTTGAGGGTCAACTACACCTTC.

The chain couples TRBV6-2 or TRBV6-3 to TRBJ2-2; D remains unclear. The germline gives CDR1 MNHEY, CDR2 SVGEGT. Trimming removed 2 bases at V and 3 bases at J, with 7 bases between. The CDR3 runs 14 residues. The CDR3 nucleotides are TGTGCCAGCAGTTACGTCGAGGACACCGGGGAGCTGTTTTTT. Amino acid sequence: CASSYVEDTGELFF.

The V gene is TRBV7-3, the J gene TRBJ2-3, with a weak D call TRBD2 (5 bases). Trimming removed 2 bases at V and 6 bases at J, with 15 bases between. The germline gives CDR1 SGHTA, CDR2 FQGTGA. The CDR3 loop spans 15 amino acids. This CDR3 is CASSLGLLQWDTQYF. For the CDR3, the DNA is TGTGCCAGCAGCTTAGGACTCCTACAGTGGGATACGCAGTATTTT.

This clonotype was detected a few times. The CDR3 loop is CSAKGQVNYGYTF. The CDR3 DNA sequence: TGCAGTGCTAAGGGACAGGTTAACTATGGCTACACCTTC. This sequence joins TRBV20-1 and TRBJ1-2, with TRBD1 matching over 8 bases. After removal of 4 bases from V and 1 base from J, the junction contained 2 bases not matched to a gene. This CDR3 contains 13 residues. CDR1 and CDR2 (germline): DFQATT, SNEGSKA (reference sequence).

A few counts support this clonotype. CDR3 loop: CASSAAGEQYF. CDR3 sequence (DNA): TGTGCCAGCAGTGCGGCGGGCGAGCAGTACTTC. V is TRBV6-1 and J is TRBJ2-7, with D possibly TRBD2 on 5 matching bases. Trimming pared 4 bases from V and 6 bases from J, leaving 7 bases between. The CDR3 is made up of 11 amino acids. Germline-derived CDR1 and CDR2 are MNHNS and SASEGT.

The CDR3 nucleotides read TGTGCCAGCAGACCCACAGGGGGAAGGATCACTGAAGCTTTCTTT. It specifies CASRPTGGRITEAFF. The rearrangement uses TRBV6-2 or TRBV6-3 and TRBJ1-1, with 8 bases identical to TRBD1. V shed 6 bases and J 4 bases; nucleotides not matched to a gene: 10. Germline CDR1 reads MNHEY; CDR2 reads SVGEGT. The CDR3 length is 15 residues.

This clonotype appeared a few times. In nucleotides, the CDR3 is TGTGCCAGCAGCCAACCGAGACCGGGACTAGCGGGGAAGACCCAGTACTTC. Translating it yields CASSQPRPGLAGKTQYF. The rearrangement links TRBV3-1 to TRBJ2-5, with TRBD2 matching 13 bases. Germline values: CDR1 LGHDT, CDR2 YNNKEL (reference sequence). V shed 2 bases and J 6 bases; nucleotides not matched to a gene: 9. CDR3 length: 17 residues.

The chain uses TRBV9 and TRBJ1-2; D not resolved. The V and J ends lost 0 bases and 3 bases respectively, with 9 bases between them. CDR1 SGDLS and CDR2 YYNGEE come from the germline V gene. The length of the CDR3 is 14 residues. The CDR3 loop is CASSVVSEHYGYTF. The DNA of the CDR3 is TGTGCCAGCAGCGTAGTTTCCGAACACTATGGCTACACCTTC.

The chain recombines TRBV20-1 with TRBJ2-5; 12 bases agree with TRBD1. Germline V gene sequence: CDR1 DFQATT, CDR2 SNEGSKA (reference sequence). The trim removed 6 bases at V and 5 bases at J, leaving 10 bases unmatched. The CDR3 runs to 15 residues. The CDR3 coding sequence is TGCAGTGCCAATCCCGGGACAGGGGGCGCGGAGACCCAGTACTTC. Translated, it gives CSANPGTGGAETQYF.

This rearrangement joins TRBV20-1 to TRBJ1-1; no reliable D call. CDR1 and CDR2 (germline): DFQATT, SNEGSKA (reference sequence). This CDR3 is built from 16 residues. Trimming took 3 bases from V and 0 from J, leaving 17 bases between them. DNA for the CDR3: TGCAGTGCTAGTCCCACCGCCAGACTACTGAACACTGAAGCTTTCTTT. This sequence encodes CSASPTARLLNTEAFF.

The rearrangement joins TRBV6-2 or TRBV6-3 to TRBJ2-2; 10 nucleotides align to TRBD2. Germline V CDR1 and CDR2: MNHEY, SVGEGT. The junction had 6 bases not matched to a gene; V was cut back by 4 bases and J by 4 bases. This CDR3 spans 16 amino acids. CDR3 in amino acids: CASSSLPSGSTGELFF. CDR3 bases: TGTGCCAGCAGTTCATTGCCTAGCGGGAGCACCGGGGAGCTGTTTTTT.

The gene calls are TRBV27 and TRBJ2-7, with 10 bases that match TRBD1. The CDR3 contains 14 residues. Germline V gene lookup returns CDR1 MNHEY and CDR2 SMNVEV (reference sequence). The J segment lost 4 bases and the V segment lost 7 bases, leaving 7 bases of the junction unmatched. The CDR3: CASTPGQGWYEQYF. The CDR3 DNA is TGTGCCAGCACCCCGGGACAGGGGTGGTACGAGCAGTACTTC.